The 4 T cell receptor beta chains below come from one sample, sequenced in a study of monozygotic twins with inflammatory bowel disease. Using the 5' RACE reads, TCRdb records one entry per CDR3 protein without DNA. This repertoire includes fewer than 550,000 distinct CDR3 sequences. The sequencing input was blood. The receptor source for this set is a human donor with ulcerative colitis or Crohn's disease, or a healthy co-twin of an affected twin (not recorded which).

The V gene is TRBV3-1, the J gene TRBJ2-7; without DNA, the TCRdb call of TRBD2 cannot be checked. This CDR3 has 16 residues. Germline CDR1 and CDR2: LGHDT and YNNKEL (reference sequence). The CDR3 loop reads CASSQDGGGPRDEQYF.

This rearrangement joins TRBV19 to TRBJ2-2. From germline, CDR1 is LNHDA and CDR2 SQIVND (reference sequence). The CDR3 runs to 11 residues. Here the CDR3 reads CASSMSGELFF.

This chain links TRBV28 with TRBJ2-7; lacking DNA, the TRBD1 call made by TCRdb goes unchecked. The germline gives CDR1 MDHEN, CDR2 SYDVKM. The CDR3 length is 14 residues. The CDR3 region is CASSLTSGTEEQYF. The entire variable domain, with the rest obtained from reference TRBV28 and TRBJ2-7, is as follows: DVKVTQSSRYLVKRTGEKVFLECVQDMDHENMFWYRQDPGLGLRLIYFSYDVKMKEKGDIPEGYSVSREKKERFSLILESASTNQTSMYLCASSLTSGTEEQYFGPGTRLTVT.

V and J are TRBV29-1 and TRBJ2-1. CDR1 is SQVTM and CDR2 is ANQGSEA in the germline V gene. This CDR3 comprises 12 residues. The CDR3 region is CSVEARWNEQFF.